Presented here are 27 T cell receptor beta chains from one specimen sequenced in a study of shared clonotypes between healthy human individuals. The data were produced by immunoSEQ multiplex PCR, yet TCRdb's version contains in-frame clones alone and is incomplete. Of about 480,000 clones listed, 60% to 85% were seen once; the top ten hold under 15%. The sequencing input was PBMCs. These TCRs come from a woman between 35 and 50 years old in good health. Some clones in this sample may be carry-over from other donors' samples.

Points on this clone: Additional DNA sequences in this sample encode the identical CDR3. The V and J genes are TRBV18 and TRBJ1-1; a possible D gene is TRBD1 (5 bases). The length of the CDR3 is 13 residues. V shed 1 base and J shed 5 bases, with 8 bases lying between them. Germline-derived CDR1 and CDR2 are KGHSH and LQKENI. CDR3 nucleotide sequence: TGTGCCAGCTCACCACGAGGGGATACTGAAGCTTTCTTT. It codes for CASSPRGDTEAFF.

This clone appeared a few times. The V and J genes are TRBV6-6 and TRBJ2-3; possibly TRBD1 for D (5 bases). The germline CDR1 and CDR2 sequences are MNHNY and SVGAGI (reference sequence). The CDR3 spans 15 residues. The V end lost 2 bases, the J end lost 0 bases, and 9 bases lay between the germline ends. CDR3 sequence reads: CASSYDSSSTDTQYF. DNA for the CDR3: TGTGCCAGCAGTTACGACAGCTCCAGCACAGATACGCAGTATTTT.

The sample holds one count of this clone. This rearrangement joins TRBV11-2 to TRBJ2-7, with D unresolved. Germline V lookup: CDR1 SGHAT, CDR2 FQNNGV. The CDR3 sequence is 13 residues long. V lost 6 bases and J 2 bases, leaving 11 bases between the germline ends. This CDR3 is CASRPAGAYEQYF. The CDR3 DNA sequence: TGTGCCAGCAGGCCAGCTGGGGCCTACGAGCAGTACTTC. The variable domain in full, completed from reference TRBV11-2 and TRBJ2-7, reads EAGVAQSPRYKIIEKRQSVAFWCNPISGHATLYWYQQILGQGPKLLIQFQNNGVVDDSQLPKDRFSAERLKGVDSTLKIQPAKLEDSAVYLCASRPAGAYEQYFGPGTRLTVT.

This clone has more than one count but fewer than ten. The rearrangement uses TRBV10-3 and TRBJ2-1; 7 bases agree with TRBD2. The V gene end was trimmed by 4 bases and the J gene end by 6 bases; junction bases not matched to a gene: 0. Germline CDR1 ENHRY, CDR2 SYGVKD. This CDR3 contains 12 residues. The CDR3 region has the DNA TGTGCCATCAGTGGGACTAGCAATGAGCAGTTCTTC. This codes for CAISGTSNEQFF.

The CDR3 is CASSESAGQTFTDTQYF. The DNA for the CDR3 is TGTGCCAGCAGCGAGAGTGCGGGACAGACTTTCACAGATACGCAGTATTTT. This chain joins TRBV9 and TRBJ2-3, with D perhaps matching TRBD1 (7 bases). This CDR3 spans 17 amino acids. V dropped 3 bases and J dropped 2 bases, with 19 bases sitting between them. Germline assignment: CDR1 SGDLS and CDR2 YYNGEE.

The V gene is TRBV18, the J gene TRBJ1-3, with a tentative D call TRBD1 (5 bases). V dropped 3 bases and J dropped 0 bases, with 18 bases sitting between them. CDR3 length: 18 residues. CDR1 is KGHSH, CDR2 LQKENI, per germline. The CDR3: CASSPGGFDRNSGNTIYF. DNA of the CDR3: TGTGCCAGCTCACCGGGAGGGTTCGACAGAAACTCTGGAAACACCATATATTTT.

This clone has at least ten counts. The rearrangement links TRBV6-4 to TRBJ2-3, with 7 bases identical to TRBD1. Per the germline V gene, CDR1 is MRHNA and CDR2 is SNTAGT. Germline trimming cut 8 bases from V and 2 bases from J; bases unmatched to any gene: 7. The CDR3 spans 14 residues. The CDR3 DNA follows: TGTGCCAGCTCGCGACAGGGAGACACAGATACGCAGTATTTT. It is translated as CASSRQGDTDTQYF.

The chain is built from TRBV7-3 and TRBJ2-1, with TRBD2 matching over 14 bases. The germline gives CDR1 SGHTA, CDR2 FQGTGA. The trim removed 6 bases at V and 2 bases at J, leaving 3 bases unmatched. CDR3 length equals 16 residues. CDR3 DNA sequence: TGTGCCAGCAGTCGACTAGCGGGAGGGGCCTACAATGAGCAGTTCTTC. Protein product: CASSRLAGGAYNEQFF.

The chain uses TRBV10-3 and TRBJ2-7; 11 bases map to TRBD2. The V segment lost 5 bases and the J segment 1 base; nucleotides outside the gene matches: 4. Germline CDR1 reads ENHRY; CDR2 reads SYGVKD. The CDR3 totals 15 residues. CDR3 bases: TGTGCCATCAGTACCGGGACTAGCGGTTCCTACGAGCAGTACTTC. Amino acid sequence: CAISTGTSGSYEQYF.

V gene TRBV4-1 combines with J gene TRBJ1-3, with a possible D match to TRBD1 (6 bases). V lost 5 bases and J 2 bases, leaving 16 bases between the germline ends. The CDR3 has 16 residues. Germline V lookup: CDR1 MGHRA, CDR2 YSYEKL. The DNA of the CDR3 is TGCGCCAGCAGCGCACCGGGACACTTAACTGGAAACACCATATATTTT. Translation gives CASSAPGHLTGNTIYF.

This clone has ten or more counts. The gene calls are TRBV2 and TRBJ2-3, with 7 bases lining up with TRBD2. The CDR3 extends over 14 amino acids. Germline V CDR1 and CDR2: SNHLY, FYNNEI. Trimming cost V 5 bases and J 6 bases; bases outside gene matches: 8. This CDR3 reads CASSPRIGGDTQYF. The CDR3 region has the DNA TGTGCCAGCAGTCCCCGCATCGGGGGGGATACGCAGTATTTT.

This clone was counted once. V gene TRBV5-1 combines with J gene TRBJ2-2; TRBD2 agrees at 10 bases. The trim removed 0 bases at V and 1 base at J, leaving 3 bases unmatched. The CDR3 consists of 17 residues. CDR1 and CDR2 (germline): SGHRS, YFSETQ. The CDR3 reads CASSLALAGGNTGELFF. The CDR3 DNA reads as TGCGCCAGCAGCTTGGCCTTAGCGGGAGGGAACACCGGGGAGCTGTTTTTT.

The chain is built from TRBV6-6 and TRBJ1-2, with 7 nucleotides matching TRBD1. The germline CDR1 and CDR2 sequences are MNHNY and SVGAGI (reference sequence). Trimming cost V 2 bases and J 6 bases; bases outside gene matches: 6. The CDR3 spans 14 residues. The CDR3 DNA follows: TGTGCCAGCAGTTACGGTTTGCAGGGGGATGGCTACACCTTC. Translated: CASSYGLQGDGYTF.

The V and J genes are TRBV28 and TRBJ2-5, with 11 bases identical to TRBD2. Germline V gene lookup returns CDR1 MDHEN and CDR2 SYDVKM. The CDR3 contains 15 residues. V lost 7 bases, J lost 1 base, and 5 bases stayed unmatched. CDR3 region: CASTLAGVLQETQYF. The CDR3 nucleotides are TGTGCCAGCACACTAGCGGGAGTACTCCAAGAGACCCAGTACTTC.

V and J are TRBV19 and TRBJ2-3, with D possibly TRBD1 on 5 matching bases. CDR1 and CDR2 from the germline V gene are LNHDA and SQIVND (reference sequence). The CDR3 runs to 13 residues. V was trimmed by 10 bases and J by 2 bases, leaving 13 bases between them. The CDR3 reads CATRRRDTDTQYF. CDR3 DNA sequence: TGTGCCACTCGGCGCAGGGACACAGATACGCAGTATTTT.

Details on this clone: Within the sample, other DNA sequences also encode this same CDR3. The chain employs TRBV19 and TRBJ2-3, with unresolved D. This CDR3 has 12 residues. Per germline, CDR1 LNHDA and CDR2 SQIVND (reference sequence). Trimming took 3 bases from V and 1 from J, leaving 2 bases between them. In DNA form, the CDR3 reads TGTGCCAGTAGTATTGGCACAGATACGCAGTATTTT. Translation: CASSIGTDTQYF.

This chain links TRBV19 with TRBJ2-4; 9 bases match TRBD1. The CDR3 has 16 amino acids. With V trimmed by 0 bases and J by 6 bases, 6 bases remained unmatched. CDR1 is LNHDA and CDR2 is SQIVND in the germline V gene (reference sequence). The CDR3 here is CASSIERGTGTNIQYF. CDR3 bases: TGTGCCAGTAGTATAGAAAGGGGGACAGGGACAAACATTCAGTACTTC. Based on the CDR3 plus reference TRBV19 and TRBJ2-4, the full variable domain is DGGITQSPKYLFRKEGQNVTLSCEQNLNHDAMYWYRQDPGQGLRLIYYSQIVNDFQKGDIAEGYSVSREKKESFPLTVTSAQKNPTAFYLCASSIERGTGTNIQYFGAGTRLSVL.

The chain combines TRBV2 with TRBJ2-7; no reliable D call. Germline CDR1 is SNHLY and CDR2 is FYNNEI. The CDR3 runs 14 residues. The V and J ends lost 2 bases and 1 base respectively, with 9 bases between them. CDR3 in amino acids: CASSEQMASYEQYF. In nucleotides, the CDR3 is TGTGCCAGCAGTGAACAGATGGCGTCCTACGAGCAGTACTTC.

This clone was seen at least ten times. This sequence joins TRBV11-3 and TRBJ1-4; no firm D call. Trimming left V 2 bases short and J 8 bases short, with 6 bases between. The germline gives CDR1 SGHNT, CDR2 YENEEA. There are 12 residues in the CDR3. The CDR3 sequence is CASSLWREKLFF. The CDR3 DNA follows: TGTGCCAGCAGCTTATGGAGGGAAAAACTGTTTTTT.

The chain carries TRBV7-9 and TRBJ2-5, with 8 nucleotides matching TRBD1. The CDR3 extends over 16 amino acids. Germline CDR1 SEHNR, CDR2 FQNEAQ (reference sequence). Trimming removed 5 bases from V and 4 bases from J; junction bases left unmatched: 12. CDR3 sequence reads: CASSPSRQGIGETQYF. Here the CDR3 DNA reads TGTGCCAGCAGCCCATCCCGACAGGGGATTGGAGAGACCCAGTACTTC.

With regard to this clone: A read error may produce the germline difference seen at one junction end. In DNA, the CDR3 is TGTGCTAGCAGCTCTGGGGCTAGCTCGAACACCGGGGAGCTGTTTTTT. It codes for CASSSGASSNTGELFF. The gene calls are TRBV7-7 and TRBJ2-2, with D possibly called TRBD1 or TRBD2 (5 bases each). CDR1 and CDR2 (germline): SSHAT, FNYEAQ (reference sequence). The CDR3 covers 16 residues.

The chain couples TRBV7-8 to TRBJ2-2; TRBD2 agrees at 13 bases. From germline, CDR1 is SGHVS and CDR2 FQNEAQ. J lost 4 bases, V lost 7 bases, and 6 bases had no gene match. The CDR3 extends over 16 amino acids. The CDR3, as DNA: TGTGCCAGCAACCGACTAGCGGGAGGCCCCACCGGGGAGCTGTTTTTT. The encoded protein is CASNRLAGGPTGELFF.

The chain employs TRBV25-1 and TRBJ2-7; perhaps TRBD1 as D (6 bases). CDR1 MGHDK and CDR2 SYGVNS come from the germline V gene. V lost 2 bases and J lost 5, with 10 bases in between. The CDR3 is made up of 13 amino acids. CDR3 in amino acids: CASSEGGLHEQYF. DNA for the CDR3: TGTGCCAGCAGTGAAGGGGGCTTACACGAGCAGTACTTC.

V gene TRBV30 combines with J gene TRBJ2-5; a possible D gene is TRBD1 (5 bases). This CDR3 region has 14 residues. The V gene's germline CDR1 is GTSNPN and CDR2 SVGIG (reference sequence). V shed 0 bases and J shed 3 bases, with 11 bases lying between them. The CDR3 region is CAWSVPGREETQYF. The CDR3 region has the DNA TGTGCCTGGAGTGTACCCGGCAGGGAAGAGACCCAGTACTTC.

This clone was detected a few times. V gene TRBV9 combines with J gene TRBJ2-5; D may be TRBD1 (5 bases). Trimming took off 0 bases at V and 4 bases at J, with 7 bases between the two ends. The CDR3 contains 13 residues. Germline V CDR1 and CDR2: SGDLS, YYNGEE. For the CDR3, the DNA is TGTGCCAGCAGCGTAGGGCAGGGAGAGACCCAGTACTTC. Its translation: CASSVGQGETQYF.

This clone appeared a few times. The gene calls are TRBV7-4 and TRBJ2-1, with D unclear. CDR1 SGHVT and CDR2 SQSDAQ come from the germline V gene. This CDR3 has 11 residues. Trimming shortened V by 5 bases and J by 9 bases, and 8 bases separated the two germline ends. As DNA, the CDR3 is TGTGCCAGCAGCCCCCGTGTTGAGCAGTTCTTC. As protein: CASSPRVEQFF.

Details on this clone: Other DNA sequences in the same sample also yield this CDR3. The chain uses TRBV7-9 and TRBJ1-5; no firm D call. There are 13 residues in the CDR3. With 1 base removed from V and 1 base from J, the gap between germline ends came to 2 bases. The germline CDR1 and CDR2 sequences are SEHNR and FQNEAQ (reference sequence). Here the CDR3 reads CASSLDSNQPQHF. The CDR3 DNA follows: TGTGCCAGCAGCTTAGACAGCAATCAGCCCCAGCATTTT. The full variable domain, completed using reference TRBV7-9 and TRBJ1-5, is DTGVSQNPRHKITKRGQNVTFRCDPISEHNRLYWYRQTLGQGPEFLTYFQNEAQLEKSRLLSDRFSAERPKGSFSTLEIQRTEQGDSAMYLCASSLDSNQPQHFGDGTRLSIL.